A selection of T cell receptor beta chains follows, all from one sample in a study of CD8 T cells in Susac syndrome. TCRdb passed the immunoSEQ multiplex PCR reads through MiXCR, listing each CDR3 protein once. The sample shows over a thousand distinct CDR3 sequences, 55% to 80% of them seen only once. Material for sequencing was CD8+ TEMRA cells from PBMCs. The receptors come from a human donor with Susac syndrome. CDR3s include the opening cysteine and the closing phenylalanine or tryptophan. D genes are given only for firm matches. The size entry is marked missing in some rows and otherwise reads once, few, many or a size class.

d_call | j_call | clone_size | v_call | cdr3_aa | cdr3_nt
. | TRBJ1-2 | . | TRBV4-1 | CASRNFGDVGYTF | TGCGCCAGCAGGAATTTCGGGGACGTAGGCTACACCTTC
. | TRBJ1-2 | . | TRBV3-1 | CASSQDLGGLGVGYTF | TGTGCCAGCAGCCAAGATTTGGGGGGTCTAGGGGTTGGCTACACCTTC
TRBD1 | TRBJ1-5 | . | TRBV28 | CASTLIQGSNHPQHF | TGTGCCAGCACCCTTATACAGGGGAGCAATCATCCCCAGCATTTT
. | TRBJ1-2 | . | TRBV27 | CASSLQENVYGYTF | TGTGCCAGCAGTTTACAAGAAAACGTCTATGGCTACACCTTC
. | TRBJ1-4 | large | TRBV12-3/TRBV12-4 | CASSPGFVGEKLFF | TGTGCCAGCAGCCCAGGGTTTGTTGGTGAAAAACTGTTTTTT
TRBD2 | TRBJ2-2 | . | TRBV7-3 | CARSRLAATKTGELFF | TGTGCCAGGAGCAGACTAGCGGCGACGAAGACCGGGGAGCTGTTTTTT
TRBD2 | TRBJ2-2 | . | TRBV7-3 | CASSSRLAATNTGELFF | TGTGCCAGCAGCAGCAGACTAGCGGCGACGAACACCGGGGAGCTGTTTTTT
. | TRBJ2-2 | . | TRBV3-1 | CASSKACISGLTGELFF | TGTGCCAGCAGCAAAGCATGCATTTCAGGCTTGACCGGGGAGCTGTTTTTT
. | TRBJ1-4 | . | TRBV7-9 | CAISLSSQAGEKLFF | TGTGCCATCAGCTTATCCTCTCAGGCTGGAGAAAAACTGTTTTTT
TRBD2 | TRBJ2-2 | . | TRBV7-3 | CASSRLAATNTGVLFF | TGTGCCAGCAGCAGACTAGCGGCGACGAACACCGGGGTTCTGTTTTTT
TRBD1 | TRBJ1-2 | few | TRBV12-3/TRBV12-4 | CASSPGTGPYGYTF | TGTGCCAGCAGCCCCGGGACAGGGCCCTATGGCTACACCTTC
. | TRBJ2-7 | . | TRBV29-1 | CSVVGSVLSYEQYF | TGCAGCGTTGTCGGGTCAGTGTTGTCCTACGAGCAGTACTTC
. | TRBJ1-5 | . | TRBV28 | CASCFVLGANQPQHF | TGTGCCAGCTGTTTTGTTCTGGGGGCCAATCAGCCCCAGCATTTT
. | TRBJ2-3 | . | TRBV6-4 | CASSDSGLAGAQIRSIF | .
. | TRBJ1-1 | . | TRBV11-2 | CASSLDLGSRAFF | TGTGCCAGCAGCTTAGATCTAGGTAGCCGAGCTTTCTTT
. | TRBJ1-1 | once | TRBV28 | CASSWDAGGEAFF | TGTGCCAGCAGTTGGGACGCTGGGGGTGAAGCTTTCTTT
. | TRBJ2-7 | . | TRBV4-3 | CASSQVVGVMAYNEQYF | TGCGCCAGCAGCCAAGTCGTGGGGGTTATGGCGTACAATGAGCAGTACTTC
TRBD2 | TRBJ2-7 | few | TRBV2 | CASSEELAGGPYEQYF | TGTGCCAGCAGTGAGGAGCTAGCGGGGGGGCCTTACGAGCAGTACTTC
. | TRBJ1-5 | once | TRBV12-3/TRBV12-4 | CASSFGMDGQPQHF | TGTGCCAGCAGTTTTGGGATGGACGGTCAGCCCCAGCATTTT
. | TRBJ1-5 | large | TRBV12-3/TRBV12-4 | CASTPGGGNQPQHF | TGTGCCAGCACCCCCGGGGGGGGCAATCAGCCCCAGCATTTT
. | TRBJ1-2 | few | TRBV7-3 | CASSRVDELDSYGYTF | TGTGCCAGCAGTCGAGTGGACGAGTTGGACTCCTATGGCTACACCTTC
TRBD1 | TRBJ2-2 | . | TRBV5-6 | CASSLVQGDTGELFF | TGTGCCAGCAGCTTGGTACAGGGGGACACCGGGGAGCTGTTTTTT
. | TRBJ1-1 | . | TRBV11-1 | CASSLNPNTEAFF | TGTGCCAGCAGCTTAAATCCCAACACTGAAGCTTTCTTT
TRBD1 | TRBJ1-2 | large | TRBV5-4 | CASSPRGQGNYGYTF | TGTGCCAGCAGCCCCCGCGGACAGGGAAACTATGGCTACACCTTC
. | TRBJ2-2 | . | TRBV9 | CACSVTRERGNTGELFF | TGTGCCTGCAGCGTTACTCGGGAGAGGGGGAACACCGGGGAGCTGTTTTTT
. | TRBJ2-1 | . | TRBV7-3 | CASSPWGMAEQFF | TGTGCCAGCAGCCCTTGGGGAATGGCTGAGCAGTTCTTC
TRBD1 | TRBJ2-7 | . | TRBV11-1 | CASGYPDRRNQAGGNYEQYF | TGCGCCAGCGGCTACCCGGACAGGCGGAACCAGGCAGGGGGTAACTACGAGCAGTACTTC
TRBD2 | TRBJ2-1 | once | TRBV14 | CASSQGDLAGGSYEQFF | TGTGCCAGCAGCCAAGGGGATCTAGCGGGGGGATCCTACGAGCAGTTCTTC
TRBD1 | TRBJ2-7 | . | TRBV28 | CASSFSPGQGDNEQYF | TGTGCCAGCAGTTTCTCACCGGGACAGGGGGACAATGAGCAGTACTTC
TRBD1 | TRBJ2-2 | . | TRBV9 | CAISVVRDRANTGELFF | TGTGCCATCAGCGTAGTCAGAGACAGGGCGAACACCGGGGAGCTGTTTTTT
. | TRBJ2-7 | . | TRBV29-1 | CIVVGTWFSYEQYF | TGCATCGTTGTCGGGACATGGTTCTCCTACGAGCAGTACTTC
TRBD1 | TRBJ2-2 | hyperexpanded | TRBV9 | CASSVTRDRGNTGELFF | TGTGCCAGCAGCGTTACTCGGGACAGGGGGAACACCGGGGAGCTGTTTTTT
. | TRBJ1-2 | . | TRBV29-1 | CSVELGRGYGYTF | TGCAGCGTTGAATTGGGCAGAGGGTATGGCTACACCTTC
TRBD2 | TRBJ2-2 | . | TRBV7-3 | CSSSILAATNTGELFF | TGTTCCAGCAGCATACTAGCGGCGACGAACACCGGGGAGCTGTTTTTT
TRBD1 | TRBJ2-7 | . | TRBV13 | CASSSRDREYEQYF | TGTGCCAGCAGCTCGCGGGACAGGGAGTACGAGCAGTACTTC
. | TRBJ1-1 | . | TRBV6-2/TRBV6-3 | CASSYPHYGQSNTEAFF | TGTGCCAGCAGTTACCCCCACTATGGACAGTCAAATACTGAAGCTTTCTTT
TRBD1 | TRBJ1-1 | . | TRBV11-2 | CASSFQPGQGDSSNTEAFF | TGTGCCAGCAGCTTTCAACCGGGACAGGGTGACTCCAGTAACACTGAAGCTTTCTTT
. | TRBJ2-2 | . | TRBV7-3 | CASSRLAATITGELFF | TGTGCCAGCAGCAGACTTGCGGCGACGATCACCGGGGAGCTGTTTTTT
TRBD1 | TRBJ1-1 | . | TRBV28 | CASSLWGQGERNTEAFF | TGTGCCAGCAGTTTATGGGGACAGGGGGAGAGGAACACTGAAGCTTTCTTT
. | TRBJ2-1 | . | TRBV19 | CASSPRDAYNEQFF | TGTGCCAGTAGTCCCCGGGACGCCTACAATGAGCAGTTCTTC
. | TRBJ1-5 | few | TRBV19 | CASSRGLRGNQPQHF | TGTGCCAGTAGTAGGGGGCTGAGGGGCAATCAGCCCCAGCATTTT
. | TRBJ1-2 | . | TRBV12-3/TRBV12-4 | CASSFVGGGYGYTF | TGTGCCAGCAGTTTCGTGGGGGGAGGCTATGGCTACACCTTC
TRBD1 | TRBJ2-7 | . | TRBV29-1 | CSVVGTGGYEQYF | TGCAGCGTTGTCGGGACAGGGGGCTACGAGCAGTACTTC
. | TRBJ2-1 | large | TRBV7-8 | CASSPGPGNLHEQFF | TGTGCCAGCAGCCCAGGGCCTGGGAACTTGCATGAGCAGTTCTTC
. | TRBJ1-4 | . | TRBV7-3 | CASSLTGGTNEKLFF | TGTGCCAGCAGCTTAACAGGGGGGACTAATGAAAAACTGTTTTTT
. | TRBJ2-7 | . | TRBV29-1 | CSVTGTLNEQYF | TGCAGCGTTACCGGGACGCTTAATGAGCAGTACTTC
TRBD1 | TRBJ2-4 | . | TRBV7-9 | CASSPGQGDIQYF | TGTGCCAGCAGCCCCGGACAGGGGGACATTCAGTACTTC
. | TRBJ1-5 | . | TRBV28 | CASSLWVPAQPQHF | TGTGCCAGCAGTTTATGGGTTCCTGCTCAGCCCCAGCATTTT
. | TRBJ2-7 | . | TRBV28 | CASTLGPEQYF | TGTGCCAGCACTCTCGGGCCAGAGCAGTACTTC
TRBD1 | TRBJ2-3 | few | TRBV4-3 | CASSQDVGQNTDTQYF | TGCGCCAGCAGCCAAGATGTGGGACAGAACACAGATACGCAGTATTTT
TRBD1 | TRBJ2-5 | . | TRBV25-1 | CASWDRVGQETQYF | TGTGCCAGTTGGGACAGGGTCGGCCAAGAGACCCAGTACTTC